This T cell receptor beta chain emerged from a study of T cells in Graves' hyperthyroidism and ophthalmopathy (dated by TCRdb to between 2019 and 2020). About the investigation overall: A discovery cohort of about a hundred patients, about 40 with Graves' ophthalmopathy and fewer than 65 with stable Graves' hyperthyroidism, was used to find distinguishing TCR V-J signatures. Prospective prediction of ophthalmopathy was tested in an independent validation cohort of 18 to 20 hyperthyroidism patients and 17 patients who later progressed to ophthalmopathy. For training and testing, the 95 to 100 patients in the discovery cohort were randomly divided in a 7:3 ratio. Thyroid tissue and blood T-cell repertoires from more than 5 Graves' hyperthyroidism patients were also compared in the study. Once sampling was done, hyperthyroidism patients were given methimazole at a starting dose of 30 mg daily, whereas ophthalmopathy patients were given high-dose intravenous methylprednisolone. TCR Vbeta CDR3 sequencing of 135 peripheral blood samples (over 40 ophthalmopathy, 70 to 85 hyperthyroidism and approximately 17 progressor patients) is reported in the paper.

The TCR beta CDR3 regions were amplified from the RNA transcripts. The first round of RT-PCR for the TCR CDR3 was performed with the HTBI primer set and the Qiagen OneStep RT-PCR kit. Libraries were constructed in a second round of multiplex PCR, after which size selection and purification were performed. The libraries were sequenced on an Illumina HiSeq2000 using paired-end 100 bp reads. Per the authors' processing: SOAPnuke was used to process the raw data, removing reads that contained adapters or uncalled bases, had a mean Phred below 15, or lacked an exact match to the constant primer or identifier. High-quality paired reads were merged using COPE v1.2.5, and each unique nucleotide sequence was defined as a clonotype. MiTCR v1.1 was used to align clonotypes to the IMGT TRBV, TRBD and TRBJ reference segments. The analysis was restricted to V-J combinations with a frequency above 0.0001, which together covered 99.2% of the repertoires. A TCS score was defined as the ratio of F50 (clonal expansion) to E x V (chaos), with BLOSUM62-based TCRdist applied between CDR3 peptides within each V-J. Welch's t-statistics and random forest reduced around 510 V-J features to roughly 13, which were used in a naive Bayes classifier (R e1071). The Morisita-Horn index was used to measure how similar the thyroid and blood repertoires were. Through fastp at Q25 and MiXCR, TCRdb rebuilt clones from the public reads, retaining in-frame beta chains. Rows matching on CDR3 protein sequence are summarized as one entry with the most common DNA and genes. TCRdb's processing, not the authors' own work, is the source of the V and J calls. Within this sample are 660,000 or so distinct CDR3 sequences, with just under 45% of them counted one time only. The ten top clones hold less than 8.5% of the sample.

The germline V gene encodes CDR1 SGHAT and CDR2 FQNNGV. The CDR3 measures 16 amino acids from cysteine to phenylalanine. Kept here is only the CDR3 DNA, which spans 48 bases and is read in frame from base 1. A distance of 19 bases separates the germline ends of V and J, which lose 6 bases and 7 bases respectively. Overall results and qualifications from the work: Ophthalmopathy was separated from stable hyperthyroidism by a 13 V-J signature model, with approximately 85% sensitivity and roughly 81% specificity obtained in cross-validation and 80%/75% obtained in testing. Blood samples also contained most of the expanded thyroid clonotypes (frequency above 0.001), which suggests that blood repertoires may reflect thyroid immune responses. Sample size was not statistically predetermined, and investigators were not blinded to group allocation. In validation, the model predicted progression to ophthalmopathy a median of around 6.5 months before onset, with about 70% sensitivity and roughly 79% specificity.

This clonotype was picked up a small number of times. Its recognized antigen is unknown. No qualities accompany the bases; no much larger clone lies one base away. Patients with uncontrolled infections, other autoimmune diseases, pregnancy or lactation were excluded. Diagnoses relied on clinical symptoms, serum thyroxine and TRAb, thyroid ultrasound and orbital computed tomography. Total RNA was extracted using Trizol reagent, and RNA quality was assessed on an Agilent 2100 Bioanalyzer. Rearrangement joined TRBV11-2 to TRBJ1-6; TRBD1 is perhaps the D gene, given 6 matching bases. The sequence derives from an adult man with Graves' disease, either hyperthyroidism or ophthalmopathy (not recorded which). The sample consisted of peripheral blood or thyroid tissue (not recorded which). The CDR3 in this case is CASRPSRDTWNSPLHF. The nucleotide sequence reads TGTGCCAGCAGACCCTCGCGGGACACATGGAATTCACCCCTCCACTTT.